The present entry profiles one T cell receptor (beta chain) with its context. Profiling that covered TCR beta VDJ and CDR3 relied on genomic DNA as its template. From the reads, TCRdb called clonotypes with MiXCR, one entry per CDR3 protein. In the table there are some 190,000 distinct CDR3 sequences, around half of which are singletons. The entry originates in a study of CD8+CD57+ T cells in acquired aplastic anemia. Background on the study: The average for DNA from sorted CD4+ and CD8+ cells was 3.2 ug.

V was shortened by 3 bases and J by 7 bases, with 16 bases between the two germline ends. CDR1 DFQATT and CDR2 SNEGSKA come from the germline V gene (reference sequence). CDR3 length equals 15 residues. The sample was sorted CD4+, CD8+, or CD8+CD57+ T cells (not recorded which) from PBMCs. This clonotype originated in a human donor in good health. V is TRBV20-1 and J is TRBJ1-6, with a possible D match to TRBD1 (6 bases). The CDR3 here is CSASRAGTRNSPLHF. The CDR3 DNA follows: TGCAGTGCTAGTCGAGCCGGGACAAGGAATTCACCCCTCCACTTT.